The clone carrying this TCR beta chain was detected once. Its antigen remains unidentified. This record belongs to a study of cytomegalovirus exposure and HLA in healthy donors. Points from the study as a whole: Presence/absence analyses assumed roughly uniform sequencing depth across donors, which may not hold.

Trimming left V 6 bases short and J 9 bases short, with 14 bases between. CDR1 SGHTA and CDR2 FQGNSA come from the germline V gene. This CDR3 has 12 amino acids. The PCR was carried out with 60 Vbeta primers and 13 Jbeta primers. In the study's own analysis: Unique TCR beta chains numbered approximately 80 million in a later analysis, with roughly 10 million shared. Repertoires were generated with immunoSEQ multiplex PCR, while TCRdb's copy carries only in-frame clones and drops some. D and trimming come from the DNA, and the V and J calls and clone size come from that table. The data contain some 130,000 clones, 70% to 80% of them seen just once; the ten biggest clones take up around 2%.

This sequence originates from a young man in good health and CMV-seronegative. The sample comprised PBMCs. The J gene is TRBJ1-1, the V gene TRBV7-2; no definite D call. In DNA, the CDR3 is TGTGCCAGCAGTCTAGGGAGAAGCAAAGCTTTCTTT. Its protein is CASSLGRSKAFF.